Following are 13 T cell receptor beta chains from one sample sequenced in a study of graft-versus-host responses after intestinal transplantation. Researchers processed graft tissue to release intraepithelial and lamina propria lymphocytes. The data were produced by immunoSEQ multiplex PCR, yet TCRdb's version contains in-frame clones alone and is incomplete. The sample has 3,500 to 5,000 clones, under 75% seen once. The source material was ileum tissue, sampled 17 days after transplant. Receptor source: a human patient who received an intestinal transplant, so some T cells may come from the graft donor.

This clone was counted once. The V and J genes are TRBV6-5 and TRBJ2-3; 7 bases map to TRBD2. The CDR3 runs to 14 residues. Germline-derived CDR1 and CDR2 are MNHEY and SVGAGI. V dropped 5 bases and J dropped 2; count of bases not matched to a gene: 4. The CDR3 DNA follows: TGTGCCAGCAGTGGGGAGGGGTTCACAGATACGCAGTATTTT. It specifies CASSGEGFTDTQYF.

This chain joins TRBV7-6 and TRBJ2-1; maybe TRBD2 (6 bases). The CDR3 length is 16 residues. Germline V gene lookup returns CDR1 SGHVS and CDR2 FNYEAQ. V lost 0 bases to trimming and J lost 8 bases, with 17 bases between them. CDR3 DNA: TGTGCCAGCAGCTTAGCGGGGGGACCCCAAGGGGATGAGCAGTTCTTC. Its translation: CASSLAGGPQGDEQFF. The variable domain in full, with the rest retrieved from reference TRBV7-6 and TRBJ2-1, is GAGVSQSPRYKVTKRGQDVALRCDPISGHVSLYWYRQALGQGPEFLTYFNYEAQQDKSGLPNDRFSAERPEGSISTLTIQRTEQRDSAMYRCASSLAGGPQGDEQFFGPGTRLTVL.

The rearrangement joins TRBV9 to TRBJ1-2; D remains ambiguous. Germline V gene lookup returns CDR1 SGDLS and CDR2 YYNGEE. V shed 2 bases and J shed 5 bases, with 10 bases lying between them. The CDR3 is made up of 13 amino acids. Written as DNA, the CDR3 is TGTGCCAGCAGCGTGGGAGGGATTTATGGCTACACCTTC. Amino acid sequence: CASSVGGIYGYTF.

V usage is TRBV19 and J usage is TRBJ1-1; a weak D match, TRBD1 (6 bases). Trimming took 7 bases from V and 2 from J, leaving 14 bases between them. The CDR3 runs to 14 residues. The germline V gene encodes CDR1 LNHDA and CDR2 SQIVND (reference sequence). The CDR3 DNA reads as TGTGCCAGTACCCGATGGGGGCAAAACACTGAAGCTTTCTTT. Translating gives CASTRWGQNTEAFF.

This clone was seen a handful of times. This rearrangement joins TRBV7-2 to TRBJ2-3; D unresolved. CDR1 and CDR2 from the germline V gene are SGHTA and FQGNSA. The CDR3 is 13 residues long. V was clipped by 6 bases and J by 3 bases, with 10 bases between them. The CDR3 sequence is CASSPPVTDTQYF. Here the CDR3 DNA reads TGTGCCAGCAGTCCCCCGGTAACAGATACGCAGTATTTT.

In this sample, this clone turned up a few times. The rearrangement uses TRBV5-1 and TRBJ1-4; possibly TRBD1 for D (6 bases). Trimming cost V 1 base and J 8 bases, with 15 bases left between them. CDR1 is SGHRS, CDR2 YFSETQ, per germline. The CDR3 consists of 15 residues. CDR3 in DNA: TGCGCCAGCAGCTTGACAGGGCAGACGGGGGAAAAACTGTTTTTT. Protein: CASSLTGQTGEKLFF.

J is TRBJ2-3 and V is TRBV7-3; TRBD2 agrees at 8 bases. The CDR3 is 13 amino acids. V lost 5 bases and J lost 7; bases outside the gene matches: 5. The V gene's germline CDR1 is SGHTA and CDR2 FQGTGA. The CDR3 DNA sequence: TGTGCCAGCAGCATCTTAGCGGGGAATACGCAGTATTTT. Translated, it gives CASSILAGNTQYF.

V and J are TRBV5-1 and TRBJ2-2; TRBD1 matches 7 bases. Germline V gene sequence: CDR1 SGHRS, CDR2 YFSETQ. The CDR3 sequence is 13 residues long. The J segment lost 6 bases and the V segment lost 2 bases, leaving 1 base of the junction unmatched. DNA of the CDR3: TGCGCCAGCAGCTTCCAGGGGGCCGGGGAGCTGTTTTTT. Translated: CASSFQGAGELFF.

The chain links TRBV7-8 to TRBJ2-4; 10 positions agree with TRBD2. The ends lost 1 base at V and 0 bases at J; junction bases unmatched: 6. Germline V CDR1 and CDR2: SGHVS, FQNEAQ. The CDR3 is made up of 18 amino acids. The CDR3 nucleotides read TGTGCCAGCAGCTTAGATGGACTAGCGGAACTAGCCAAAAACATTCAGTACTTC. It codes for CASSLDGLAELAKNIQYF.

This clone was detected only a few times. The rearrangement uses TRBV7-6 and TRBJ2-3; TRBD1 might be the D (6 bases). The V gene lost 5 bases and the J gene lost 2 bases, with 17 bases spanning the gap. From germline, CDR1 is SGHVS and CDR2 FNYEAQ. CDR3 length: 16 amino acids. CDR3 DNA sequence: TGTGCCAGCAGCCCGGGACACGCGATGCTCACAGATACGCAGTATTTT. Translated, it gives CASSPGHAMLTDTQYF.

This chain joins TRBV14 and TRBJ1-2, with D perhaps matching TRBD1 (5 bases). From germline, CDR1 is SGHDN and CDR2 FVKESK. The CDR3 runs to 15 residues. Trimming pared 3 bases from V and 4 bases from J, leaving 15 bases between. The CDR3 region has the DNA TGTGCCAGCAGCCAGTCGGGGGTCGGGCGCTATGGCTACACCTTC. Protein sequence: CASSQSGVGRYGYTF. Variable domain in full (rest from reference TRBV14 and TRBJ1-2): EAGVTQFPSHSVIEKGQTVTLRCDPISGHDNLYWYRRVMGKEIKFLLHFVKESKQDESGMPNNRFLAERTGGTYSTLKVQPAELEDSGVYFCASSQSGVGRYGYTFGSGTRLTVV.

The chain is built from TRBV19 and TRBJ2-1, with 8 bases identical to TRBD2. With 6 bases clipped from V and 6 bases from J, the junction kept 16 bases outside the gene matches. The CDR3 has 17 amino acids. Per the germline V gene, CDR1 is LNHDA and CDR2 is SQIVND (reference sequence). The CDR3 reads CASSVYSGTSGRNEQFF. The CDR3 coding sequence is TGTGCCAGTAGCGTCTACTCCGGGACTAGTGGACGCAATGAGCAGTTCTTC.

This rearrangement joins TRBV11-2 to TRBJ2-2; 7 positions agree with TRBD1. J lost 9 bases, V lost 2 bases, and 12 bases had no gene match. Germline V gives CDR1 SGHAT, CDR2 FQNNGV. This CDR3 spans 16 amino acids. The CDR3 loop reads CASSLKRDSGRRELFF. The CDR3 bases are TGTGCCAGCAGCTTAAAAAGGGACAGCGGTCGACGGGAGCTGTTTTTT.